The text below deals with one TCR beta chain. Authors' processing steps: Using reference gene primer amplification, nucleated cell counts were estimated. Measured with immunoSEQ multiplex PCR; TCRdb has only the in-frame clones, and not every one. The DNA was the basis for D and trimming; V, J and clone size are from that table. The sample yields 350,000 to 450,000 clones, less than 85% seen once. Trimming pared 3 bases from V and 4 bases from J, leaving 12 bases between. The CDR3 spans 14 residues. Per germline, CDR1 DFQATT and CDR2 SNEGSKA (reference sequence). The data stem from a study of blood T cell repertoires in COVID-19. Overall study: T cells, B-cell-depleted T cells, or PBMCs supplied cDNA or gDNA.

The sequencing sample was made of peripheral blood. The V and J genes are TRBV20-1 and TRBJ1-4, with D possibly being TRBD1 (6 bases). The clonotype comes from a woman younger than 35 with acute or convalescent COVID-19. CDR3 sequence reads: CSASDTQGNEKLFF. Written as DNA, the CDR3 is TGCAGTGCTAGTGATACACAGGGTAATGAAAAACTGTTTTTT.